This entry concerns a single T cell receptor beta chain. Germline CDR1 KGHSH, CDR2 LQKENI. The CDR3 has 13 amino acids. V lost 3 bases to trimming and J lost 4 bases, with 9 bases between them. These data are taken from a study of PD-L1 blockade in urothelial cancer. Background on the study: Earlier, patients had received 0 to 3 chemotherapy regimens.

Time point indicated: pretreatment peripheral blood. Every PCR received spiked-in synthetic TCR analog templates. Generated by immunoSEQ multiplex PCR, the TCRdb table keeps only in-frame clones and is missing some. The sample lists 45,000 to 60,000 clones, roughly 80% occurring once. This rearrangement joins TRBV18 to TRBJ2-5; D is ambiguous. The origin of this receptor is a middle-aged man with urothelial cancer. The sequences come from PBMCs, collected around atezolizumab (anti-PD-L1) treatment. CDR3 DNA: TGTGCCAGCTCACCGCGAATGTCAGAGACCCAGTACTTC. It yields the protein CASSPRMSETQYF.